Sequencing of this T cell receptor (beta chain) was carried out in a study of blood T cell repertoires in COVID-19. Turning to the study itself: Samples taken during acute and convalescent COVID-19 were collected in the United States, Italy and Spain.

Original processing methods: By means of reference gene primer amplification, nucleated cell counts were estimated. Here immunoSEQ multiplex PCR was the method, and the copy in TCRdb shows in-frame clones only, minus some. Clonal size and the V and J genes are those of that table, whereas D and trimming came from the DNA. The sample carries some 240,000 clones, over 60% recorded once. Per the germline V gene, CDR1 is LNHDA and CDR2 is SQIVND (reference sequence). The CDR3 runs to 17 residues. Trimming pared 10 bases from V and 2 bases from J, leaving 25 bases between. The chain couples TRBV19 to TRBJ2-3; TRBD2 is a possible D gene (8 bases). The receptor was derived from a woman aged 70 to 79 with acute or convalescent COVID-19. The sequenced material came from peripheral blood. The CDR3 DNA is TGTGCCACCTCGGGAGGGGGCGCAAATACATACACAGATACGCAGTATTTT. Translation: CATSGGGANTYTDTQYF.